The 20 T cell receptor beta chains reported below all come from one sample, sequenced in a study of TIL therapy for anti-PD-1-resistant metastatic lung cancer. Time point in this sample: pre-treatment sample, taken before nivolumab and TIL therapy. The immunoSEQ assay was v3. Using immunoSEQ multiplex PCR, the repertoire was profiled, and TCRdb retains in-frame clones only, with some absent. The table records approximately 30,000 clones, 60% to 80% of them present only once. Sequencing used blood, obtained at baseline. These receptors all stem from a woman aged 30 to 85 with non-small cell lung cancer.

This clone was recorded only once. This chain joins TRBV6-1 and TRBJ2-3; either TRBD1 or TRBD2 may supply D (5 bases each). V lost 3 bases and J lost 6, with 10 bases in between. This CDR3 comprises 13 residues. The V gene's germline CDR1 is MNHNS and CDR2 SASEGT. The CDR3 DNA sequence: TGTGCCAGCAGTGACGGGGCATGGGATACGCAGTATTTT. This sequence encodes CASSDGAWDTQYF.

The CDR3 region has the DNA TGTGCCACATTCAAATGGGAAGTCTATGGCTACACCTTC. This codes for CATFKWEVYGYTF. The chain recombines TRBV6-6 with TRBJ1-2; D uncertain. V lost 10 bases, J lost 4 bases, and 16 bases lay in between. This CDR3 comprises 13 residues. Germline assignment: CDR1 MNHNY and CDR2 SVGAGI (reference sequence).

The CDR3 sequence: CASSWAGGLRNEQFF. CDR3 sequence (DNA): TGTGCCAGCAGTTGGGCGGGAGGTTTGCGCAATGAGCAGTTCTTC. V gene TRBV2 combines with J gene TRBJ2-1; TRBD2 matches at 8 bases. Germline V gene sequence: CDR1 SNHLY, CDR2 FYNNEI. The CDR3 extends over 15 amino acids. With 5 bases clipped from V and 6 bases from J, the junction kept 9 bases outside the gene matches. The full variable domain, in which reference TRBV2 and TRBJ2-1 provide the parts outside the CDR3, is EPEVTQTPSHQVTQMGQEVILRCVPISNHLYFYWYRQILGQKVEFLVSFYNNEISEKSEIFDDQFSVERPDGSNFTLKIRSTKLEDSAMYFCASSWAGGLRNEQFFGPGTRLTVL.

This clone is a singleton in its sample. CDR3 sequence: CASSLSGRGDTQYF. In nucleotides, the CDR3 is TGCGCCAGCAGCTTGTCCGGGAGGGGAGATACGCAGTATTTT. The rearrangement joins TRBV5-1 to TRBJ2-3, with 8 bases fitting TRBD2. This CDR3 is built from 14 residues. From germline, CDR1 is SGHRS and CDR2 YFSETQ. With 1 base clipped from V and 5 bases from J, the junction kept 3 bases outside the gene matches.

As regards this clone: This CDR3 is also generated by other DNA sequences in the sample. The chain is built from TRBV10-3 and TRBJ2-1, with D hard to call. The ends were cut back, 0 bases at V and 4 bases at J, with 10 bases in the middle. Per germline, CDR1 ENHRY and CDR2 SYGVKD. The CDR3 spans 15 residues. CDR3 region: CAISESRPPYNEQFF. The CDR3 nucleotides are TGTGCCATCAGTGAGTCAAGACCACCTTACAATGAGCAGTTCTTC.

V and J are TRBV6-5 and TRBJ2-5; D is unresolved. This CDR3 contains 10 residues. V lost 8 bases, J lost 6 bases, and 7 bases lay in between. The germline CDR1 and CDR2 sequences are MNHEY and SVGAGI. The DNA for the CDR3 is TGTGCCAGCGGTCGGCAGACCCAGTACTTC. Encoded protein: CASGRQTQYF.

J is TRBJ2-1 and V is TRBV11-2, with 7 positions matching TRBD2. The V and J ends lost 2 bases and 6 bases, in that order; junction bases with no gene match: 10. This CDR3 region has 16 residues. Germline values: CDR1 SGHAT, CDR2 FQNNGV. The CDR3 bases are TGTGCCAGCAGCTTAAGTTTTACTAGCGCTTTCAATGAGCAGTTCTTC. Encoded protein: CASSLSFTSAFNEQFF.

The J gene is TRBJ2-1, the V gene TRBV7-2; TRBD2 aligns across 12 bases. Trimming at V came to 5 bases and at J to 7 bases, leaving 6 bases not matched to a gene. Germline V CDR1 and CDR2: SGHTA, FQGNSA. The CDR3 length is 15 residues. The CDR3 spells CASSKTSGSLNEQFF. DNA for the CDR3: TGTGCCAGCAGCAAGACTAGCGGGAGTTTGAATGAGCAGTTCTTC.

This clone appeared a few times. The chain joins TRBV7-9 to TRBJ2-3, with TRBD2 matching 10 bases. The germline gives CDR1 SEHNR, CDR2 FQNEAQ (reference sequence). V lost 5 bases and J lost 4; bases outside the gene matches: 6. The length of the CDR3 is 15 residues. The CDR3 nucleotides are TGTGCCAGCAGCCCTAGCGGGAGTGTCCCAGATACGCAGTATTTT. This translates into CASSPSGSVPDTQYF.

The chain joins TRBV14 to TRBJ2-7, with 10 bases fitting TRBD2. J lost 9 bases, V lost 0 bases, and 5 bases had no gene match. Germline lookup yields CDR1 SGHDN and CDR2 FVKESK. The CDR3 is made up of 14 amino acids. For the CDR3, the DNA is TGTGCCAGCAGCCAAGAAGCGGGAGGGTTGCGGCAGTACTTC. Translating it yields CASSQEAGGLRQYF.

The genes are TRBV6-1 and TRBJ2-5; tentatively, D is TRBD1 or TRBD2 (6 bases each). From germline, CDR1 is MNHNS and CDR2 SASEGT. V was pared by 6 bases and J by 5 bases, with 16 bases between. This CDR3 comprises 14 residues. CDR3 region: CASSEQGGGETQYF. For the CDR3, the DNA is TGTGCCAGCAGCGAGCAAGGGGGAGGTGAGACCCAGTACTTC.

This sequence joins TRBV6-6 and TRBJ1-1, with D tentatively TRBD1 (6 bases). Looked up from germline, CDR1 is MNHNY and CDR2 is SVGAGI (reference sequence). With 6 bases removed from V and 1 base from J, the gap between germline ends came to 18 bases. The CDR3 contains 16 residues. The CDR3 sequence is CASSPGGGRWNTEAFF. The CDR3 region has the DNA TGTGCCAGCAGCCCGGGGGGGGGCCGTTGGAACACTGAAGCTTTCTTT.

The V call is TRBV5-6, the J call TRBJ1-2; maybe TRBD1 (6 bases). The CDR3 contains 14 residues. From germline, CDR1 is SGHDT and CDR2 YYEEEE. The V gene lost 4 bases and the J gene lost 3 bases, with 13 bases spanning the gap. CDR3 region: CASSPRGVYYGYTF. The CDR3 nucleotides are TGTGCCAGCAGCCCGAGGGGGGTGTACTATGGCTACACCTTC.

V and J are TRBV14 and TRBJ2-7, with D unclear. This CDR3 has 13 residues. Trimming removed 6 bases at V and 1 base at J, with 10 bases between. The germline V gene has CDR1 SGHDN and CDR2 FVKESK. CDR3 region: CASRPTESYEQYF. The DNA for the CDR3 is TGTGCCAGCAGACCTACAGAGTCCTACGAGCAGTACTTC.

The chain joins TRBV10-2 to TRBJ2-2; tentatively, D is TRBD2 (6 bases). Germline assignment: CDR1 WSHSY and CDR2 SAAADI. The CDR3 totals 14 residues. With 7 bases removed from V and 0 bases from J, the gap between germline ends came to 9 bases. In DNA form, the CDR3 reads TGCGCCAGCACAGCTAGCGCGAACACCGGGGAGCTGTTTTTT. Amino acids: CASTASANTGELFF.

The chain is built from TRBV6-1 and TRBJ2-7, with D tentatively TRBD2 (5 bases). Germline V CDR1 and CDR2: MNHNS, SASEGT. CDR3 length equals 14 residues. V lost 6 bases, J lost 4 bases, and 16 bases lay in between. DNA for the CDR3: TGTGCCAGCAGCCGAGAGGGTTTTACGTACGAGCAGTACTTC. Translated, it gives CASSREGFTYEQYF.

This clone has only a few counts. The gene calls are TRBV5-1 and TRBJ1-1; D unresolved. Germline V gene data show CDR1 as SGHRS and CDR2 as YFSETQ. V was cut by 4 bases and J by 3 bases, with 10 bases left in between. The CDR3 spans 13 residues. CDR3 protein: CASSGPTYTEAFF. The CDR3 coding sequence is TGCGCCAGCAGCGGCCCGACCTACACTGAAGCTTTCTTT.

This CDR3 reads CASSPPKLTSEAFF. The CDR3 bases are TGTGCCAGCAGCCCCCCCAAACTCACCTCTGAAGCTTTCTTT. This chain links TRBV7-8 with TRBJ1-1, with D hard to call. V was trimmed by 5 bases and J by 6 bases, leaving 16 bases between them. The germline V gene has CDR1 SGHVS and CDR2 FQNEAQ. The CDR3 loop spans 14 amino acids.

This chain links TRBV6-5 with TRBJ1-1; D not resolved. Germline CDR1 is MNHEY and CDR2 is SVGAGI. The CDR3 is 14 amino acids. V lost 2 bases and J lost 1, with 8 bases in between. CDR3 sequence: CASSYADPNTEAFF. The CDR3 bases are TGTGCCAGCAGTTACGCGGACCCGAACACTGAAGCTTTCTTT.

The V and J genes are TRBV7-8 and TRBJ2-3; D unclear. CDR3 length: 16 amino acids. Germline loops: CDR1 SGHVS, CDR2 FQNEAQ. V was shortened by 1 base and J by 0 bases, with 11 bases between the two germline ends. The CDR3 DNA reads as TGTGCCAGCAGCTTAGGAACGGGCCTTAGCACAGATACGCAGTATTTT. Protein product: CASSLGTGLSTDTQYF.